This T cell receptor (beta chain) was identified during a study of blood T cell repertoires in COVID-19. Study-wide background: The United States, Italy and Spain supplied acute and convalescent COVID-19 samples. PBMCs, B-cell-depleted T cells, or T cells provided the cDNA or gDNA that made up the material.

Authors' data handling: The authors estimated nucleated cell counts from reference gene primer amplification. Assay used: immunoSEQ multiplex PCR; TCRdb lists only in-frame clones, some missing. The DNA was the basis for D and trimming; V, J and clone size are from that table. The sample lists a few hundred thousand clones; about 87% were seen once. Germline V gives CDR1 KGHSH, CDR2 LQKENI. Losses at the gene ends were 0 bases for V and 6 bases for J; bases not matched to a gene: 8. The CDR3 loop spans 16 amino acids. The clonotype was recovered from a woman aged 50 to 65 with acute or convalescent COVID-19. Specimen: peripheral blood. This chain connects TRBV18 to TRBJ2-1; 7 positions agree with TRBD2. DNA for the CDR3: TGTGCCAGCTCACCACCGGGCGGTGGGAGGGGCAATGAGCAGTTCTTC. Protein product: CASSPPGGGRGNEQFF.